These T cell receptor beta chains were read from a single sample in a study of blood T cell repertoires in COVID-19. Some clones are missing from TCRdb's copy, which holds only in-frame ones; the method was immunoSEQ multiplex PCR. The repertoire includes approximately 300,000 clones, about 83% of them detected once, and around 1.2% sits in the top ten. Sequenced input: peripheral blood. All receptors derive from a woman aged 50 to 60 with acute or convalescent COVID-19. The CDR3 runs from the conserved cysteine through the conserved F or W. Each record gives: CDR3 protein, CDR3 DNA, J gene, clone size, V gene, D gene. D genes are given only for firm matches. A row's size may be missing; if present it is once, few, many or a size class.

cdr3_aa: CASSLKTQGGQNGYTF; cdr3_nt: TGTGCCAGCAGTTTAAAGACGCAGGGGGGCCAGAATGGCTACACCTTC; j_call: TRBJ1-2; clone_size: -; v_call: TRBV27; d_call: TRBD1
cdr3_aa: CASSFPWLGSPGEQYF; cdr3_nt: TGTGCCAGCAGTTTCCCCTGGTTGGGTAGTCCGGGCGAGCAGTACTTC; j_call: TRBJ2-7; clone_size: -; v_call: TRBV7-4; d_call: -
cdr3_aa: CASKGQVRSTDTQYF; cdr3_nt: TGTGCCAGCAAGGGGCAAGTAAGAAGCACAGATACGCAGTATTTT; j_call: TRBJ2-3; clone_size: once; v_call: TRBV2; d_call: -
cdr3_aa: CASSSLHLSGSSYNEQFF; cdr3_nt: TGTGCCAGCAGCTCCTTACACCTTAGCGGGTCCTCCTACAATGAGCAGTTCTTC; j_call: TRBJ2-1; clone_size: -; v_call: TRBV7-8; d_call: TRBD2
cdr3_aa: CASSNFDRGFGNTIYF; cdr3_nt: TGTGCCAGCAGCAATTTCGACAGGGGGTTTGGAAACACCATATATTTT; j_call: TRBJ1-3; clone_size: -; v_call: TRBV2; d_call: TRBD1
cdr3_aa: CASSPPGQGYGYTF; cdr3_nt: TGTGCCAGCAGCCCTCCGGGACAGGGCTATGGCTACACCTTC; j_call: TRBJ1-2; clone_size: -; v_call: TRBV9; d_call: TRBD1
cdr3_aa: CASSSGLAGDGTGELFF; cdr3_nt: TGCGCCAGCAGCTCGGGACTAGCGGGAGACGGAACCGGGGAGCTGTTTTTT; j_call: TRBJ2-2; clone_size: -; v_call: TRBV5-1; d_call: TRBD2
cdr3_aa: CASSDPTGMTTEAFF; cdr3_nt: TGTGCCAGCAGCGACCCGACAGGGATGACAACTGAAGCTTTCTTT; j_call: TRBJ1-1; clone_size: -; v_call: TRBV9; d_call: TRBD1
cdr3_aa: CASSLWGGRQETQYF; cdr3_nt: TGCGCCAGCAGCTTATGGGGGGGGCGGCAAGAGACCCAGTACTTC; j_call: TRBJ2-5; clone_size: -; v_call: TRBV5-1; d_call: -
cdr3_aa: CASSLVGDTEAFF; cdr3_nt: TGTGCCAGCAGCTTGGTAGGAGACACTGAAGCTTTCTTT; j_call: TRBJ1-1; clone_size: -; v_call: TRBV5-4; d_call: -
cdr3_aa: CASKGPATSYNSPLHF; cdr3_nt: TGTGCCAGTAAGGGGCCAGCGACCTCCTATAATTCACCCCTCCACTTT; j_call: TRBJ1-6; clone_size: -; v_call: TRBV19; d_call: -
cdr3_aa: CASRNQANTEAFF; cdr3_nt: TGTGCCAGCAGGAATCAGGCGAACACTGAAGCTTTCTTT; j_call: TRBJ1-1; clone_size: -; v_call: TRBV2; d_call: -
cdr3_aa: CASSEWSSDGYTF; cdr3_nt: TGTGCCAGCAGTGAATGGTCCAGCGATGGCTACACCTTC; j_call: TRBJ1-2; clone_size: -; v_call: TRBV6-1; d_call: -
cdr3_aa: CASSFGTGCVDEQYF; cdr3_nt: TGTGCCAGCAGCTTTGGGACAGGATGCGTGGACGAGCAGTACTTC; j_call: TRBJ2-7; clone_size: -; v_call: TRBV12-1; d_call: -
cdr3_aa: CASRKDSHNEQFF; cdr3_nt: TGTGCCAGCAGAAAGGACAGCCACAATGAGCAGTTCTTC; j_call: TRBJ2-1; clone_size: once; v_call: TRBV7-2; d_call: -
cdr3_aa: CASSFLPGVEQYF; cdr3_nt: TGTGCCAGCAGCTTTTTGCCAGGCGTGGAGCAGTACTTC; j_call: TRBJ2-7; clone_size: -; v_call: TRBV5-5; d_call: -
cdr3_aa: CASSQQGSPKPGELFF; cdr3_nt: TGTGCCAGCAGCCAGCAGGGATCCCCAAAGCCCGGGGAGCTGTTTTTT; j_call: TRBJ2-2; clone_size: -; v_call: TRBV14; d_call: -
cdr3_aa: CAIPCRTGFSYEQYF; cdr3_nt: TGTGCCATCCCGTGTCGGACAGGCTTTTCCTACGAGCAGTACTTC; j_call: TRBJ2-7; clone_size: -; v_call: TRBV21-1; d_call: -
cdr3_aa: CASNSYNEQFF; cdr3_nt: TGTGCCAGCAACAGCTACAATGAGCAGTTCTTC; j_call: TRBJ2-1; clone_size: -; v_call: TRBV6-5; d_call: -
cdr3_aa: CASSPRTDYGYTF; cdr3_nt: TGCGCCAGCAGCCCACGGACAGACTATGGCTACACCTTC; j_call: TRBJ1-2; clone_size: -; v_call: TRBV5-1; d_call: -
cdr3_aa: CASSFSDSYGYTF; cdr3_nt: TGTGCCAGCAGTTTCTCGGACAGCTATGGCTACACCTTC; j_call: TRBJ1-2; clone_size: -; v_call: TRBV27; d_call: -
cdr3_aa: CASSYSVPRSPLHF; cdr3_nt: TGTGCCAGCAGTTACAGTGTACCGAGGTCACCCCTCCACTTT; j_call: TRBJ1-6; clone_size: -; v_call: TRBV6-5; d_call: -
cdr3_aa: CASSLEGGGNQPQHF; cdr3_nt: TGTGCCAGCAGCTTGGAGGGAGGAGGCAATCAGCCCCAGCATTTT; j_call: TRBJ1-5; clone_size: -; v_call: TRBV5-8; d_call: -
cdr3_aa: CASSQELAGDEQFF; cdr3_nt: TGTGCCAGCAGCCAAGAACTAGCGGGGGACGAGCAGTTCTTC; j_call: TRBJ2-1; clone_size: once; v_call: TRBV4-2; d_call: TRBD2
cdr3_aa: CASSIDRGTGNQETQYF; cdr3_nt: TGTGCCAGTAGTATAGATAGGGGGACAGGGAACCAAGAGACCCAGTACTTC; j_call: TRBJ2-5; clone_size: -; v_call: TRBV19; d_call: TRBD1
cdr3_aa: CASSPPGGANYGYTF; cdr3_nt: TGTGCCAGCAGCCCGCCGGGGGGAGCTAACTATGGCTACACCTTC; j_call: TRBJ1-2; clone_size: -; v_call: TRBV27; d_call: -
cdr3_aa: CASSRKDRGNQPQHF; cdr3_nt: TGCGCCAGCAGCCGGAAGGACAGAGGCAATCAGCCCCAGCATTTT; j_call: TRBJ1-5; clone_size: few; v_call: TRBV4-1; d_call: -
cdr3_aa: CASSMNPGQDKEQFF; cdr3_nt: TGCGCCAGCAGCATGAACCCAGGACAGGACAAGGAGCAGTTCTTC; j_call: TRBJ2-1; clone_size: -; v_call: TRBV5-1; d_call: TRBD1
cdr3_aa: CASSLVLAGEQFF; cdr3_nt: TGTGCCAGCAGCTTGGTTCTAGCGGGTGAGCAGTTCTTC; j_call: TRBJ2-1; clone_size: -; v_call: TRBV5-6; d_call: TRBD2
cdr3_aa: CASSPQGLAASYEQYF; cdr3_nt: TGTGCCAGCAGCCCCCAGGGACTAGCGGCCTCCTACGAGCAGTACTTC; j_call: TRBJ2-7; clone_size: -; v_call: TRBV7-2; d_call: TRBD2
cdr3_aa: CASSYGQGRDEQFF; cdr3_nt: TGTGCCAGCAGTTACGGACAGGGTAGGGATGAGCAGTTCTTC; j_call: TRBJ2-1; clone_size: -; v_call: TRBV27; d_call: TRBD1
cdr3_aa: CASSLDRRDIFSNQPQHF; cdr3_nt: TGTGCCAGCAGCTTAGACCGCCGGGACATCTTTAGCAATCAGCCCCAGCATTTT; j_call: TRBJ1-5; clone_size: -; v_call: TRBV7-9; d_call: -
cdr3_aa: CASSVTGSTDTQYF; cdr3_nt: TGTGCCAGCAGTGTTACCGGGAGCACAGATACGCAGTATTTT; j_call: TRBJ2-3; clone_size: -; v_call: TRBV2; d_call: -
cdr3_aa: CASSESLAGETQYF; cdr3_nt: TGTGCCAGCAGTGAATCCCTAGCCGGAGAGACCCAGTACTTC; j_call: TRBJ2-5; clone_size: -; v_call: TRBV2; d_call: -
cdr3_aa: CASSQGQGRNTIYF; cdr3_nt: TGTGCCAGCAGCCAAGGACAGGGGAGAAACACCATATATTTT; j_call: TRBJ1-3; clone_size: -; v_call: TRBV3-1/TRBV3-2; d_call: TRBD1
cdr3_aa: CASSVASGSFQDTGELFF; cdr3_nt: TGTGCCAGCAGTGTGGCTAGCGGGAGTTTTCAGGACACCGGGGAGCTGTTTTTT; j_call: TRBJ2-2; clone_size: -; v_call: TRBV6-1; d_call: TRBD2
cdr3_aa: CSASPPGQRFYGYTF; cdr3_nt: TGCAGTGCTAGTCCCCCGGGACAGAGATTCTATGGCTACACCTTC; j_call: TRBJ1-2; clone_size: -; v_call: TRBV20-1; d_call: TRBD1
cdr3_aa: CASSLGLAATNEQFF; cdr3_nt: TGTGCCAGCAGCTTGGGTCTAGCGGCGACCAATGAGCAGTTCTTC; j_call: TRBJ2-1; clone_size: once; v_call: TRBV5-4; d_call: TRBD2
cdr3_aa: CAISEGTGGTYGYTF; cdr3_nt: TGTGCCATCAGTGAAGGGACAGGGGGAACCTATGGCTACACCTTC; j_call: TRBJ1-2; clone_size: -; v_call: TRBV10-3; d_call: TRBD1
cdr3_aa: CASSALRRDSPLHF; cdr3_nt: TGTGCCAGCAGCGCCTTACGGAGGGATTCACCCCTCCACTTT; j_call: TRBJ1-6; clone_size: -; v_call: TRBV7-2; d_call: -